By sample share, the clone carrying this TCR beta chain is medium-sized. This record belongs to a study of T-cell memory formation after mild COVID-19. Germline V lookup: CDR1 SEHNR, CDR2 FQNEAQ (reference sequence). This CDR3 contains 15 residues. J was trimmed by 8 bases and V by 5 bases; bases with no gene match: 15. TCRdb used MiXCR to reprocess the 5' RACE reads, holding one entry per CDR3 protein. This sample yields some 57,000 distinct CDR3 sequences, of which 12% are seen a single time; about 22% belongs to the top ten. The chain is built from TRBV7-9 and TRBJ2-7, with 7 nucleotides matching TRBD1. The sample taken for sequencing was PBMCs or a T cell subset sorted from them (not recorded which). This TCR was sampled from a man aged 18 to 29 who had mild COVID-19 (a few samples of this study predate the infection). Cell type and time point are not known. DNA of the CDR3: TGTGCCAGCAGCACCAGCCGGGACAGTTGGTTTCAGCAGTACTTC. It codes for CASSTSRDSWFQQYF. Using reference TRBV7-9 and TRBJ2-7 for the parts outside the CDR3, the full variable domain is DTGVSQNPRHKITKRGQNVTFRCDPISEHNRLYWYRQTLGQGPEFLTYFQNEAQLEKSRLLSDRFSAERPKGSFSTLEIQRTEQGDSAMYLCASSTSRDSWFQQYFGPGTRLTVT.